These 5 T cell receptor beta chains came from one sample sequenced in a study of early T cells in non-severe SARS-CoV-2 infection. TCRdb ran MiXCR on the 5' RACE reads and lists one entry per CDR3 protein. This sample has fewer than 35,000 distinct CDR3 sequences, with 8% to 9.5% found just once. The specimen sequenced was whole blood. These receptors all come from an adult who was a healthcare worker with PCR-confirmed SARS-CoV-2 infection or an uninfected control (not recorded which).

Regarding this clonotype: A much larger clone lies a single base off, so this may be a read error. The rearrangement uses TRBV7-9 and TRBJ1-5; D possibly corresponds to TRBD1 (6 bases). Germline values: CDR1 SEHNR, CDR2 FQNEAQ (reference sequence). Trimming stripped 5 bases from V and 5 bases from J, with 16 bases between. CDR3 size: 15 residues. The CDR3 coding sequence is TGTGCCAGCAGCCCTATAGGACAGAGCGATCAGCCCCAGCATTTT. Its translation is CASSPIGQSDQPQHF.

Only a few counts were recorded for this clonotype. Here the CDR3 reads CSARRLRGAGEQFF. CDR3 bases: TGCAGTGCTAGACGTCTGCGGGGGGCGGGTGAGCAGTTCTTC. This rearrangement joins TRBV20-1 to TRBJ2-1; 8 nucleotides agree with TRBD2. Germline V CDR1 and CDR2: DFQATT, SNEGSKA (reference sequence). The CDR3 is 14 residues long. V gave up 2 bases and J gave up 9 bases; unmatched junction bases: 9.

The sample holds many counts of this clonotype. The rearrangement links TRBV20-1 to TRBJ1-5; 7 bases map to TRBD1. V was pared by 0 bases and J by 5 bases, with 1 base of the junction left unmatched. This CDR3 has 13 amino acids. CDR1 is DFQATT, CDR2 SNEGSKA, per germline (reference sequence). CDR3 DNA sequence: TGCAGTGCTAGAGAAGGACAGGATCAGCCCCAGCATTTT. Its protein is CSAREGQDQPQHF.

This clonotype appeared many times. This chain links TRBV7-2 with TRBJ2-1; D might be TRBD1 (6 bases). Germline CDR1 and CDR2: SGHTA and FQGNSA. Trimming stripped 2 bases from V and 13 bases from J, with 15 bases between. The CDR3 sequence is 13 residues long. This CDR3 reads CASSLSRDMHQFF. Here the CDR3 DNA reads TGTGCCAGCAGCTTATCCCGGGACATGCATCAGTTCTTC.

Only a few counts were recorded for this clonotype. The chain has TRBV5-4 and TRBJ2-7; TRBD1 agrees at 8 bases. Germline values: CDR1 SGHNT, CDR2 YYREEE (reference sequence). The CDR3 runs 14 residues. V gave up 7 bases and J gave up 2 bases; unmatched junction bases: 8. The CDR3 DNA follows: TGTGCCAGCCAAGGACAGGGAGGAACCTACGAGCAGTACTTC. This codes for CASQGQGGTYEQYF. The full variable domain, in which reference TRBV5-4 and TRBJ2-7 provide the parts outside the CDR3, is ETGVTQSPTHLIKTRGQQVTLRCSSQSGHNTVSWYQQALGQGPQFIFQYYREEENGRGNFPPRFSGLQFPNYSSELNVNALELDDSALYLCASQGQGGTYEQYFGPGTRLTVT.